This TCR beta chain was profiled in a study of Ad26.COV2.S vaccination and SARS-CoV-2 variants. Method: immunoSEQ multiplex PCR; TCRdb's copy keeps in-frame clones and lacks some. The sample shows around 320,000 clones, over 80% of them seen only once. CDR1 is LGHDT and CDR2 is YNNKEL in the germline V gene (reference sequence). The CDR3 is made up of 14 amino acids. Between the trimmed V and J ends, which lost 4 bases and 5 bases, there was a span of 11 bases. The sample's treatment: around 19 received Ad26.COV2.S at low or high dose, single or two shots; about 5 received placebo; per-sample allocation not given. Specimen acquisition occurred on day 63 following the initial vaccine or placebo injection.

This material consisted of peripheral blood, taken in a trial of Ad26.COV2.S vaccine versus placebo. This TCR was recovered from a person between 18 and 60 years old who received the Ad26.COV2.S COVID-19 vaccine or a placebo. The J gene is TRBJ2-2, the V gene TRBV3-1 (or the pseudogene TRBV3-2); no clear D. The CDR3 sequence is CASSRSARTGELFF. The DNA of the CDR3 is TGTGCCAGCAGCCGCAGCGCGAGGACCGGGGAGCTGTTTTTT.